Listed here are 5 T cell receptor beta chains from one sample, sequenced in a study of T-cell reconstitution after alpha-beta-depleted transplantation in children. As it was prepared, the TCRbeta library received unique molecular identifiers. In TCRdb, the PCR reads were re-called with MiXCR into one record per CDR3 protein. The sample includes 450,000 to 600,000 distinct CDR3 sequences, 30% to 35% seen only once; the top ten take around 2.4%. Source: PBMCs from the stem cell graft donor, taken from the stem cell graft. The receptors here all came from a human donor who donated a stem cell graft to a child with aplastic anemia.

This chain links TRBV29-1 with TRBJ2-1; the match to TRBD2 covers 12 bases. The V segment lost 4 bases and the J segment 7 bases; nucleotides outside the gene matches: 5. This CDR3 comprises 14 residues. Germline CDR1 is SQVTM and CDR2 is ANQGSEA. The CDR3 coding sequence is TGCAGCGTTGTCCCTAGCGGGAGGGGAAATGAGCAGTTCTTC. Protein sequence: CSVVPSGRGNEQFF.

This clonotype has more than one count but fewer than ten. The gene calls are TRBV6-2 or TRBV6-3 and TRBJ2-7; perhaps D is TRBD1 or TRBD2 (8 bases each). The V end was cut by 2 bases, the J end by 7 bases, with 18 bases between. The CDR3 contains 15 residues. Per germline, CDR1 MNHEY and CDR2 SVGEGT. The CDR3 region is CASSYGTGPGGEQYF. The CDR3 DNA reads TGTGCCAGCAGTTACGGGACAGGCCCGGGGGGGGAGCAGTACTTC.

This chain connects TRBV18 to TRBJ2-1, with TRBD2 as a possible D gene (5 bases). Trimming pared 3 bases from V and 2 bases from J, leaving 14 bases between. Germline V gives CDR1 KGHSH, CDR2 LQKENI. The CDR3 extends over 16 amino acids. The CDR3 spells CASSPFNTGTYNEQFF. CDR3 coding DNA: TGTGCCAGCTCACCCTTTAACACGGGAACCTACAATGAGCAGTTCTTC.

The V and J genes are TRBV6-2 or TRBV6-3 and TRBJ2-2, with D uncertain. CDR1 and CDR2 from the germline V gene are MNHEY and SVGEGT. The V and J ends lost 6 bases and 7 bases respectively, with 9 bases between them. This CDR3 has 12 amino acids. The CDR3 loop is CASSRNLGELFF. The CDR3 DNA follows: TGTGCCAGCAGCAGGAACCTCGGGGAGCTGTTTTTT.

This chain connects TRBV29-1 to TRBJ2-1; D gene uncertain. This CDR3 has 14 amino acids. Deletions cut 7 bases from V and 6 bases from J, with 19 bases between. The V gene's germline CDR1 is SQVTM and CDR2 ANQGSEA. The CDR3 DNA reads TGCAGCGGAATTGGACGGTTTCGTAGCAATGAGCAGTTCTTC. This encodes CSGIGRFRSNEQFF.